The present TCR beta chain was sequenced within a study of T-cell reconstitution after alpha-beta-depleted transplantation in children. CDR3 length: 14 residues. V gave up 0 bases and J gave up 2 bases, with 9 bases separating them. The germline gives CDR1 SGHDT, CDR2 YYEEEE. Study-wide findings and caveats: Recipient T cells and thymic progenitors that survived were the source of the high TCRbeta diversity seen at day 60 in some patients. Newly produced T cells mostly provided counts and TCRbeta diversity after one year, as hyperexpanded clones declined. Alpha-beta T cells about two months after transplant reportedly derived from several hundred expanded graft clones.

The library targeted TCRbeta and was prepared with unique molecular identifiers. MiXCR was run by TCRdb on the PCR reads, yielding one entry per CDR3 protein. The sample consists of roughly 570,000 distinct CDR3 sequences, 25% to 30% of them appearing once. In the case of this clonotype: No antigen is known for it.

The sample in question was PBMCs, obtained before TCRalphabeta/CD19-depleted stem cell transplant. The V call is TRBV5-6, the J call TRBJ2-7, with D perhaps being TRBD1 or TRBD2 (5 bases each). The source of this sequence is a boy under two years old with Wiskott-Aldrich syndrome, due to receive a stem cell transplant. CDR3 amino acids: CASSLGGNAYEQYF. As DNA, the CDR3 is TGTGCCAGCAGCTTGGGGGGGAATGCCTACGAGCAGTACTTC.